This passage covers 25 T cell receptor beta chains from one sample sequenced in a study of T cells in Graves' hyperthyroidism and ophthalmopathy. The source material, RNA transcripts, was used to amplify TCR beta CDR3 regions. HTBI primers drove first-round RT-PCR of the TCR CDR3. A single record per CDR3 protein comes from TCRdb applying MiXCR to the multiplex PCR reads. The sample records some 560,000 distinct CDR3 sequences, approximately 14% being singletons. Source material: blood. The receptor source for this set is a middle-aged woman with Graves' hyperthyroidism.

This chain links TRBV5-1 with TRBJ2-7; D might be TRBD1 (5 bases). V was clipped by 5 bases and J by 0 bases, with 9 bases between them. Germline V gene sequence: CDR1 SGHRS, CDR2 YFSETQ. CDR3 size: 13 residues. This chain's CDR3 is CASRSDSSYEQYF. CDR3 bases: TGCGCCAGCAGATCAGACAGCTCCTACGAGCAGTACTTC.

This clonotype was picked up many times. The chain has TRBV14 and TRBJ1-2, with a tentative D call TRBD1 (5 bases). The CDR3 is 16 residues long. V was clipped by 0 bases and J by 2 bases, with 13 bases between them. The germline V gene has CDR1 SGHDN and CDR2 FVKESK. In DNA, the CDR3 is TGTGCCAGCAGCCAAGACATCGGGGGTGTAAACTATGGCTACACCTTC. Protein sequence: CASSQDIGGVNYGYTF.

This clonotype was found many times. The chain combines TRBV20-1 with TRBJ2-3; 12 bases match TRBD2. The germline gives CDR1 DFQATT, CDR2 SNEGSKA (reference sequence). The CDR3 runs to 15 residues. V was clipped by 3 bases and J by 3 bases; unmatched bases: 4. In nucleotides, the CDR3 is TGCAGTGCTAGTAGGACTAGCGGGAAGACAGATACGCAGTATTTT. This sequence encodes CSASRTSGKTDTQYF.

At least ten counts were recorded for this clonotype. The V and J genes are TRBV27 and TRBJ2-7; 10 bases agree with TRBD2. V gave up 3 bases and J gave up 4 bases; unmatched junction bases: 3. The germline V gene has CDR1 MNHEY and CDR2 SMNVEV (reference sequence). This CDR3 is built from 14 residues. This CDR3 is CASSFASGRYEQYF. DNA for the CDR3: TGTGCCAGCAGTTTTGCTAGCGGGAGATACGAGCAGTACTTC.

This clonotype was seen only a few times. The chain recombines TRBV27 with TRBJ2-2, with D perhaps TRBD1 (5 bases). The V gene's germline CDR1 is MNHEY and CDR2 SMNVEV (reference sequence). The CDR3 is 14 residues long. The V end was cut by 6 bases, the J end by 3 bases, with 11 bases between. The CDR3: CASSWGRDTGELFF. CDR3 nucleotides: TGTGCCAGCAGCTGGGGCAGGGACACCGGGGAGCTGTTTTTT.

CDR3 nucleotide sequence: TGTGCCAGTAGTATCTCGGGAGGGTTCAATGAGCAGTTCTTC. This codes for CASSISGGFNEQFF. The rearrangement links TRBV19 to TRBJ2-1; TRBD2 matches at 8 bases. CDR3 length: 14 amino acids. Germline V gene data show CDR1 as LNHDA and CDR2 as SQIVND (reference sequence). The V segment lost 3 bases and the J segment 6 bases; nucleotides outside the gene matches: 4.

This clonotype has at least ten counts. The V gene is TRBV29-1, the J gene TRBJ2-1, with D possibly matching TRBD1 (5 bases). The CDR3 loop spans 19 amino acids. Per germline, CDR1 SQVTM and CDR2 ANQGSEA. V lost 4 bases and J 3 bases, leaving 28 bases between the germline ends. CDR3 nucleotide sequence: TGCAGCGTTGTGGGGCATGTTGATAGCTCCCCTTTTGACTACAATGAGCAGTTCTTC. This codes for CSVVGHVDSSPFDYNEQFF.

The chain joins TRBV27 to TRBJ1-3; D remains ambiguous. The CDR3 has 13 residues. Trimming pared 4 bases from V and 0 bases from J, leaving 4 bases between. Germline V gene sequence: CDR1 MNHEY, CDR2 SMNVEV (reference sequence). CDR3 region: CASSYNSGNTIYF. CDR3 nucleotides: TGTGCCAGCAGTTATAACTCTGGAAACACCATATATTTT.

V is TRBV28 and J is TRBJ2-1; 7 bases align to TRBD2. The germline V gene encodes CDR1 MDHEN and CDR2 SYDVKM. The V segment lost 8 bases and the J segment 7 bases; nucleotides outside the gene matches: 11. The CDR3 totals 14 residues. CDR3 nucleotide sequence: TGTGCCAGCGTTCTTCCGGGAGCGGGGAATGAGCAGTTCTTC. This translates into CASVLPGAGNEQFF. Supplemented by reference TRBV28 and TRBJ2-1, the full variable domain reads DVKVTQSSRYLVKRTGEKVFLECVQDMDHENMFWYRQDPGLGLRLIYFSYDVKMKEKGDIPEGYSVSREKKERFSLILESASTNQTSMYLCASVLPGAGNEQFFGPGTRLTVL.

This clonotype has more than one count but fewer than ten. V is TRBV10-3 and J is TRBJ2-1; TRBD2 matches at 9 bases. The CDR3 has 16 residues. The germline V gene encodes CDR1 ENHRY and CDR2 SYGVKD. With V trimmed by 0 bases and J by 5 bases, 5 bases remained unmatched. This chain's CDR3 is CAISESFSGSDNEQFF. The CDR3 region has the DNA TGTGCCATCAGTGAGTCTTTTAGCGGGAGCGACAATGAGCAGTTCTTC.

Many counts were recorded for this clonotype. The rearrangement uses TRBV18 and TRBJ1-2; the match to TRBD1 covers 10 bases. Germline V gene lookup returns CDR1 KGHSH and CDR2 LQKENI. The V and J ends lost 9 bases and 2 bases, in that order; junction bases with no gene match: 9. The CDR3 runs to 15 residues. In nucleotides, the CDR3 is TGTGCCAGATATCACCTGGGACAGGGGAACTATGGCTACACCTTC. Protein: CARYHLGQGNYGYTF.

This clonotype came up many times. This sequence joins TRBV30 and TRBJ2-2; no clear D gene. The germline V and J ends were trimmed by 5 bases and 6 bases, with 7 bases remaining between them. Per germline, CDR1 GTSNPN and CDR2 SVGIG (reference sequence). The CDR3 sequence is 11 residues long. CDR3 nucleotide sequence: TGTGCCTGGGGTATTTCCGGGGAGCTGTTTTTT. Translated: CAWGISGELFF. The whole variable domain, filled in from reference TRBV30 and TRBJ2-2, reads SQTIHQWPATLVQPVGSPLSLECTVEGTSNPNLYWYRQAAGRGLQLLFYSVGIGQISSEVPQNLSASRPQDRQFILSSKKLLLSDSGFYLCAWGISGELFFGEGSRLTVL.

This clonotype was counted between two and nine times. This chain connects TRBV11-3 to TRBJ2-5; 10 positions agree with TRBD2. V shed 2 bases and J 3 bases; nucleotides not matched to a gene: 12. CDR1 is SGHNT and CDR2 is YENEEA in the germline V gene. This CDR3 has 18 amino acids. CDR3 nucleotide sequence: TGTGCCAGCAGCTTATTTTGGGAGCTAGCGGGAGAAGAAGAGACCCAGTACTTC. It yields the protein CASSLFWELAGEEETQYF.

Many counts were recorded for this clonotype. The chain links TRBV11-2 to TRBJ1-1; 8 bases fit TRBD1. The CDR3 is made up of 15 amino acids. Trimming removed 3 bases from V and 4 bases from J; junction bases left unmatched: 7. The V gene's germline CDR1 is SGHAT and CDR2 FQNNGV. The CDR3 here is CASSFQGAEGTEAFF. DNA of the CDR3: TGTGCCAGCAGCTTCCAGGGGGCTGAAGGCACTGAAGCTTTCTTT.

At least ten counts were recorded for this clonotype. This chain uses TRBV20-1 with TRBJ1-1; D unresolved. This CDR3 has 11 residues. Trimming stripped 4 bases from V and 4 bases from J, with 7 bases between. Germline assignment: CDR1 DFQATT and CDR2 SNEGSKA (reference sequence). CDR3 region: CSATPGTEAFF. The CDR3, as DNA: TGCAGTGCTACTCCGGGCACTGAAGCTTTCTTT.

This clonotype occurred many times. The chain recombines TRBV7-9 with TRBJ2-3, with D possibly being TRBD2 (5 bases). CDR1 and CDR2 (germline): SEHNR, FQNEAQ (reference sequence). V lost 3 bases to trimming and J lost 5 bases, with 15 bases between them. This CDR3 is 15 amino acids long. The CDR3 DNA follows: TGTGCCAGCAGCTTCCCCTTGGAGGAGAGAGATACGCAGTATTTT. Its translation: CASSFPLEERDTQYF.

V and J are TRBV2 and TRBJ1-6; 7 bases map to TRBD1. Per the germline V gene, CDR1 is SNHLY and CDR2 is FYNNEI. There are 17 residues in the CDR3. Trimming at V came to 4 bases and at J to 2 bases, leaving 8 bases not matched to a gene. The CDR3 DNA sequence: TGTGCCAGCAGTGGGATCGACAGGGCGACCTATAATTCACCCCTCCACTTT. Translated, it gives CASSGIDRATYNSPLHF.

The CDR3 spells CASSLLTGGRAGNEQYF. The CDR3 DNA reads as TGTGCCAGCAGTTTATTAACAGGGGGCCGGGCTGGGAACGAGCAGTACTTC. The J gene is TRBJ2-7, the V gene TRBV28, with 9 bases lining up with TRBD1. CDR1 and CDR2 (germline): MDHEN, SYDVKM. With V trimmed by 1 base and J by 5 bases, 12 bases remained unmatched. This CDR3 is built from 17 residues.

The V gene is TRBV14, the J gene TRBJ2-1; TRBD2 aligns across 8 bases. The CDR3 runs 21 residues. After removal of 3 bases from V and 0 bases from J, the junction contained 19 bases not matched to a gene. Germline V gene sequence: CDR1 SGHDN, CDR2 FVKESK. CDR3 region: CASSQAPVTRSGGGSYNEQFF. Written as DNA, the CDR3 is TGTGCCAGCAGCCAGGCCCCTGTGACTAGAAGCGGGGGAGGCTCCTACAATGAGCAGTTCTTC. Based on the CDR3 plus reference TRBV14 and TRBJ2-1, the full variable domain is EAGVTQFPSHSVIEKGQTVTLRCDPISGHDNLYWYRRVMGKEIKFLLHFVKESKQDESGMPNNRFLAERTGGTYSTLKVQPAELEDSGVYFCASSQAPVTRSGGGSYNEQFFGPGTRLTVL.

This clonotype has a handful of counts. The chain is built from TRBV15 and TRBJ2-7, with 7 positions matching TRBD2. V shed 1 base, J shed 3 bases, and the junction held 3 bases outside the gene matches. The germline gives CDR1 LNHNV, CDR2 YYDKDF (reference sequence). CDR3 length: 14 residues. The CDR3 reads CATSRGLADYEQYF. CDR3 coding DNA: TGTGCCACCAGCAGAGGGCTAGCGGACTACGAGCAGTACTTC.

The sample holds many counts of this clonotype. V usage is TRBV5-1 and J usage is TRBJ2-5; no firm D call. The CDR3 consists of 14 residues. Germline CDR1 is SGHRS and CDR2 is YFSETQ. V gave up 3 bases and J gave up 2 bases, with 11 bases separating them. CDR3 DNA: TGCGCCAGCAGCTCCACACGAATTCAAGAGACCCAGTACTTC. Amino acids: CASSSTRIQETQYF.

This clonotype was recorded at least ten times. This chain links TRBV30 with TRBJ2-3; tentatively, D is TRBD1 (5 bases). Germline V lookup: CDR1 GTSNPN, CDR2 SVGIG (reference sequence). This CDR3 has 12 amino acids. V lost 0 bases and J lost 8, with 9 bases in between. CDR3 amino acids: CAWSVGEGTQYF. For the CDR3, the DNA is TGTGCCTGGAGTGTAGGGGAAGGTACGCAGTATTTT.

This clonotype came up a few times. This chain joins TRBV7-9 and TRBJ2-2, with TRBD2 matching 10 bases. The CDR3 contains 16 residues. Per the germline V gene, CDR1 is SEHNR and CDR2 is FQNEAQ (reference sequence). J was trimmed by 5 bases and V by 5 bases; bases with no gene match: 8. DNA for the CDR3: TGTGCCAGCAGCCCCTCAAGCGGGAGGGCGACCGGGGAGCTGTTTTTT. Its translation: CASSPSSGRATGELFF.

This clonotype came up many times. J is TRBJ1-1 and V is TRBV3-1, with a tentative D call TRBD1 (6 bases). Trimming removed 3 bases from V and 0 bases from J, with 11 bases in between. Germline CDR1 and CDR2: LGHDT and YNNKEL (reference sequence). The CDR3 is made up of 15 amino acids. CDR3 sequence reads: CASSQLYRVNTEAFF. The CDR3 nucleotides are TGTGCCAGCAGCCAGCTTTACAGGGTGAACACTGAAGCTTTCTTT. Combining the CDR3 with reference TRBV3-1 and TRBJ1-1 gives the whole variable domain DTAVSQTPKYLVTQMGNDKSIKCEQNLGHDTMYWYKQDSKKFLKIMFSYNNKELIINETVPNRFSPKSPDKAHLNLHINSLELGDSAVYFCASSQLYRVNTEAFFGQGTRLTVV.

Here the CDR3 DNA reads TGCGCCAGCAGCTTGGTTGTAGGGGTTATTGGGTTGGGAGGTGAAGCTTTCTTT. Translation gives CASSLVVGVIGLGGEAFF. The J gene is TRBJ1-1, the V gene TRBV5-1, with D maybe TRBD1 (5 bases). V was cut by 0 bases and J by 7 bases, with 25 bases left in between. Germline lookup yields CDR1 SGHRS and CDR2 YFSETQ. The CDR3 consists of 18 residues. Full variable domain (rest looked up from reference TRBV5-1 and TRBJ1-1): KAGVTQTPRYLIKTRGQQVTLSCSPISGHRSVSWYQQTPGQGLQFLFEYFSETQRNKGNFPGRFSGRQFSNSRSEMNVSTLELGDSALYLCASSLVVGVIGLGGEAFFGQGTRLTVV.